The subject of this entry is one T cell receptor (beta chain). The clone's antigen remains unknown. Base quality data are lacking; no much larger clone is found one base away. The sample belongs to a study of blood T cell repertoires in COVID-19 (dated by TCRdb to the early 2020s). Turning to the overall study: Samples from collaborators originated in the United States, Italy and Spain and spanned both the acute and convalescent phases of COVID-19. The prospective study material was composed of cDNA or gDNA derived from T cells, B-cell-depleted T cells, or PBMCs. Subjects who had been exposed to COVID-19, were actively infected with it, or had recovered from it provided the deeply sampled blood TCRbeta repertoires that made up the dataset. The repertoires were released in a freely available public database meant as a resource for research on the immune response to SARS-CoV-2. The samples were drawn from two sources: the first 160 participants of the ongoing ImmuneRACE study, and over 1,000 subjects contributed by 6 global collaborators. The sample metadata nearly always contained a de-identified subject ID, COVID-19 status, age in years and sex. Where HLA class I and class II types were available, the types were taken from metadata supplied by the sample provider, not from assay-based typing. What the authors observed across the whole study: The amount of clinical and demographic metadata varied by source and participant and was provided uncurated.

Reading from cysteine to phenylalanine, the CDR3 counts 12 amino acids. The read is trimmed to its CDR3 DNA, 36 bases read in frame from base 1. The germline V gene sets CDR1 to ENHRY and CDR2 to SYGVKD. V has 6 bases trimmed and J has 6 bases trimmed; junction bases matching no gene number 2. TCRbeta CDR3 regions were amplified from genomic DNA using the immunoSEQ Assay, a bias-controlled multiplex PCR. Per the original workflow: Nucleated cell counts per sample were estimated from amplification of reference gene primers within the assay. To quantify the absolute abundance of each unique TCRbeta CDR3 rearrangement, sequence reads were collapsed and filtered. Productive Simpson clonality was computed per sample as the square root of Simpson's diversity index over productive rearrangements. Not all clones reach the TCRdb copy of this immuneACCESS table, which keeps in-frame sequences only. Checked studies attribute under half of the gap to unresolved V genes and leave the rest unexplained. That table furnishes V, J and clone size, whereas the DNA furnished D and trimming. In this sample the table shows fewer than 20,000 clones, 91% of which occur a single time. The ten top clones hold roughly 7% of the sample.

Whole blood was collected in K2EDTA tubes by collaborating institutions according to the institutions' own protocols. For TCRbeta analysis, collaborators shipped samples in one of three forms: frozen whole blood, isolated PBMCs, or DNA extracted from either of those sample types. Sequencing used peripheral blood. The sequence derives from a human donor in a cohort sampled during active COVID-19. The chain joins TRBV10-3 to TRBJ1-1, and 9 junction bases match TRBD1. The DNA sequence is TGTGCCATCAGCACAGGGGGCCCTGAAGCTTTCTTT. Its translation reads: CAISTGGPEAFF.